This TCR beta chain was sequenced in a study of blood T cell repertoires in COVID-19. The CDR3 spans 18 residues. Measured with immunoSEQ multiplex PCR; TCRdb has only the in-frame clones, and not every one. Of about 50,000 clones listed, approximately 90% are singletons. The sample was PBMCs or T cells enriched from blood (not recorded which). The receptor was derived from a woman aged 45 to 65 who had recovered from COVID-19. J is TRBJ2-1 and V is TRBV21-1; the D call in the table, TRBD1, was not verified against the DNA. TRBV21-1 is deemed a pseudogene. The CDR3 nucleotides read TGTGCCAGCAGCAAAGGGTTCGACAGGGGTAGGACATACAATGAGCAGTTCTTC. Its protein is CASSKGFDRGRTYNEQFF.